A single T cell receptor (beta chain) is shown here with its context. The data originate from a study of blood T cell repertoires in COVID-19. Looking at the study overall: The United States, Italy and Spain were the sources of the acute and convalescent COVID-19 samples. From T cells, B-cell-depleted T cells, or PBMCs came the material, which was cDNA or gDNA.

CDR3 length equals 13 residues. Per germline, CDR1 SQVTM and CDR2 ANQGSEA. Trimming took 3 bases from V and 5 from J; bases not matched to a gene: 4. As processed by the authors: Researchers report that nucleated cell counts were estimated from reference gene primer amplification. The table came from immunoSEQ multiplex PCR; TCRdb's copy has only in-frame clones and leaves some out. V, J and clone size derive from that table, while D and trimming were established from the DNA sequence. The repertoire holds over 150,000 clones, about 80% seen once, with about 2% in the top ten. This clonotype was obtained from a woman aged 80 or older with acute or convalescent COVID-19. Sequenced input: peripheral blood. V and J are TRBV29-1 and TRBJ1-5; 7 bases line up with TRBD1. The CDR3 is CSVELGGDQPQHF. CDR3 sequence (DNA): TGCAGCGTTGAGCTAGGGGGCGATCAGCCCCAGCATTTT.